These T cell receptor beta chains were read from a single sample in a study of blood T cell repertoires in COVID-19. Profiled with immunoSEQ multiplex PCR; TCRdb holds only in-frame clones, not every one. The sample gives over 300,000 clones, 70% to 90% of which show up once; 0.97% is in the top ten. The sample consisted of PBMCs or T cells enriched from blood (not recorded which). The receptors here all came from a woman aged 30 to 39 with acute COVID-19. The CDR3 runs from the conserved cysteine through the conserved F or W. The D gene is left open where the match is weak. Rows give clone size only sometimes, using once, few, many, or a class for an expanded clone.

clone_size,d_call,j_call,v_call,cdr3_nt,cdr3_aa
NA,NA,TRBJ1-4,TRBV19,TGTGCCAGTAGTCGCCGGGATTTAGTTGAAAAACTGTTTTTT,CASSRRDLVEKLFF
few,TRBD1,TRBJ1-2,TRBV9,TGTGCCAGCAGCGTAGCCCCGGGACAGCCGTACTATGGCTACACCTTC,CASSVAPGQPYYGYTF
NA,NA,TRBJ2-5,TRBV3-1/TRBV3-2,TGTGCCAGCAGCCACCCCCGGCGTGGGGGCGCCGAGACCCAGTACTTC,CASSHPRRGGAETQYF
NA,NA,TRBJ2-2,TRBV27,TGTGCCAGCAGTCCCCGGACATCGAACACCGGGGAGCTGTTTTTT,CASSPRTSNTGELFF
NA,NA,TRBJ1-5,TRBV28,TGTGCCAGCAGTTTAGACAATTCCCTCAATCAGCCCCAGCATTTT,CASSLDNSLNQPQHF
few,NA,TRBJ1-5,TRBV2,TGTGCCAGCAGTGAAGATCTTGGGACTGAGAATCAGCCCCAGCATTTT,CASSEDLGTENQPQHF
NA,TRBD1,TRBJ1-5,TRBV24-1,TGTGCCACCAGTGATCCAGACAGGGTCCGCAATCAGCCCCAGCATTTT,CATSDPDRVRNQPQHF
NA,TRBD1,TRBJ1-2,TRBV6-5,TGTGCCAGCAGTTACTCGAAGGGACAGGGAAGTGGCTACACCTTC,CASSYSKGQGSGYTF
NA,NA,TRBJ2-5,TRBV6-5,TGTGCCAGCGGGCCCGATGCCCAGTACTTC,CASGPDAQYF
NA,TRBD1,TRBJ1-3,TRBV5-1,TGCGCCAGCAGCTTGGTGTCGGGACAGGGGGCTGGAAACACCATATATTTT,CASSLVSGQGAGNTIYF
NA,NA,TRBJ1-5,TRBV19,TGTGCCAGTAGTATAGATTTTCCCCCCCAGAATCAGCCCCAGCATTTT,CASSIDFPPQNQPQHF
NA,TRBD1,TRBJ1-2,TRBV9,TGTGCCAGCAGCCCATGGGACAGGGAGGGTGGCTACACCTTC,CASSPWDREGGYTF
NA,NA,TRBJ2-1,TRBV21-1,TGTGCCAGCAGCGTAAGGTCACAGAGAACCTACAATGAGCAGTTCTTC,CASSVRSQRTYNEQFF
NA,TRBD1,TRBJ2-7,TRBV5-1,TGCGCCAGCAGCTTAGGGACAGGGGACGAGCAGTACTTC,CASSLGTGDEQYF
NA,TRBD1,TRBJ2-7,TRBV19,TGTGCCAGTAGGGGCAGGGGGAGCTCCTACGAGCAGTACTTC,CASRGRGSSYEQYF
NA,NA,TRBJ1-1,TRBV7-8,TGTGCCAGCAGCTCTCAAGAGGGTTTGGAAGCTTTCTTT,CASSSQEGLEAFF
NA,NA,TRBJ1-2,TRBV18,TGTGCCAGCTCACCGGGAGGAGAACTCTATGGCTACACCTTC,CASSPGGELYGYTF
NA,TRBD1,TRBJ1-5,TRBV2,TGTGCCAGCTATGGGGGACAGGGAGGCAATCAGCCCCAGCATTTT,CASYGGQGGNQPQHF
NA,NA,TRBJ2-5,TRBV5-8,TGTGCCAGCAATGCAGGGGAAGAGACCCAGTACTTC,CASNAGEETQYF
NA,TRBD1,TRBJ1-6,TRBV6-6,TGTGCCAGCAGGGGGGACAGGACTAATTCACCCCTCCACTTT,CASRGDRTNSPLHF
few,TRBD2,TRBJ2-3,TRBV5-1,TGCGCCAGCAGAACCGGAGGGAGGGCAGATACGCAGTATTTT,CASRTGGRADTQYF
NA,NA,TRBJ2-1,TRBV19,TGTGCCAGTAGTATACTCCCCACAGGGTTTATTAGCAATGAGCAGTTCTTC,CASSILPTGFISNEQFF
NA,NA,TRBJ2-1,TRBV19,TGTGCCAGTAGTACGACCCCCGTGGCCGCGGGGGAGCAGTTCTTC,CASSTTPVAAGEQFF
once,TRBD1,TRBJ1-4,TRBV18,TGTGCCAGCTCACCGGATAGGGGACAGAGGGCAACTAATGAAAAACTGTTTTTT,CASSPDRGQRATNEKLFF
once,TRBD1,TRBJ1-5,TRBV4-1,TGCGCCAGCAGCCCGAGCCGGGACAGAGTTTCCAATCAGCCCCAGCATTTT,CASSPSRDRVSNQPQHF
NA,NA,TRBJ2-2,TRBV9,TGTGCCAGCAGCGTCGGAACTAGCCCGAACACCGGGGAGCTGTTTTTT,CASSVGTSPNTGELFF
NA,NA,TRBJ1-1,TRBV29-1,TGCAGCGTTGTCGGGGAGATTCGGAACACTGAAGCTTTCTTT,CSVVGEIRNTEAFF
once,TRBD2,TRBJ2-1,TRBV2,TGTGCCAGCAGTAGGGAACTAGCGGGGTACAATGAGCAGTTCTTC,CASSRELAGYNEQFF
NA,TRBD1,TRBJ1-2,TRBV12-3/TRBV12-4,TGTGCCAGCAGTGGACAGGGGTATGGCTACACCTTC,CASSGQGYGYTF
NA,TRBD2,TRBJ2-1,TRBV24-1,TGTGCCACCAGTGACCCAACTACTAGCGGGGGGGCCCGGCAGTTCTTC,CATSDPTTSGGARQFF
NA,NA,TRBJ1-1,TRBV5-1,TGCGCCAGCAGCCCGGACACAGGGAACTTTTTTGAAGCTTTCTTT,CASSPDTGNFFEAFF
NA,TRBD1,TRBJ1-1,TRBV18,TGTGCCAGCTCACCATTCCGACAGGGGTTGGATAAAGCTTTCTTT,CASSPFRQGLDKAFF
few,NA,TRBJ1-5,TRBV3-1/TRBV3-2,TGTGCCAGCAGCCAGGACAGCTATCAGCCCCAGCATTTT,CASSQDSYQPQHF
NA,NA,TRBJ1-2,TRBV4-3,TGCGCCAGCAGCCAAGACTACGGGGTCGGAGGCTACACCTTC,CASSQDYGVGGYTF
NA,NA,TRBJ1-6,TRBV7-2,TGTGCCAGCAGCTTCCAACGGGACTTTAATTCACCCCTCCACTTT,CASSFQRDFNSPLHF